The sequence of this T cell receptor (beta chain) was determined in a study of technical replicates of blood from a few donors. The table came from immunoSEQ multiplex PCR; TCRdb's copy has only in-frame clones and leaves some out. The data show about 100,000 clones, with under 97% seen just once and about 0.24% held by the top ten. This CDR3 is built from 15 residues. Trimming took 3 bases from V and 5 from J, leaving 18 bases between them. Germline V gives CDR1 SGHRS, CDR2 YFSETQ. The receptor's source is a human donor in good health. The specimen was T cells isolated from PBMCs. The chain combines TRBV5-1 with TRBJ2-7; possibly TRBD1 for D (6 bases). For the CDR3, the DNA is TGCGCCAGCAGCTCACCCTCACAGGGTACGAACGAGCAGTACTTC. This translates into CASSSPSQGTNEQYF.